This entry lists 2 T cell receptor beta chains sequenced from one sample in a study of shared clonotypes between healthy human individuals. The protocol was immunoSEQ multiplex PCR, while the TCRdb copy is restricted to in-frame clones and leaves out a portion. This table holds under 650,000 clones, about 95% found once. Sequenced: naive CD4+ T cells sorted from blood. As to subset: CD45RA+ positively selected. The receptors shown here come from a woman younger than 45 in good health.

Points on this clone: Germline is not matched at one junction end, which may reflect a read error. The CDR3 loop is CASREDRAYEQYF. CDR3 coding DNA: TGTGCCAGCAGGGAAGACAGAGCATACGAGCAGTACTTC. This rearrangement joins TRBV2 to TRBJ2-5, with a tentative D call TRBD1 (5 bases). TRBJ2-7 matches the DNA end more closely, so the J call is doubtful. Germline loops: CDR1 SNHLY, CDR2 FYNNEI. This CDR3 has 13 amino acids.

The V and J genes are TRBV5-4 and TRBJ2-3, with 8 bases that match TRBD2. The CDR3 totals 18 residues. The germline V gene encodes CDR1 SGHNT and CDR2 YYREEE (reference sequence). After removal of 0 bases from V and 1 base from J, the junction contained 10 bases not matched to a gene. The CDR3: CASSLDGLASGGTDTQYF. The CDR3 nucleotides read TGTGCCAGCAGCTTGGATGGACTAGCTTCAGGGGGCACAGATACGCAGTATTTT.